The 29 T cell receptor beta chains presented below share a single source sample, sequenced in a study of PD-1 blockade in classical Hodgkin lymphoma. Time point described: newly diagnosed, previously untreated cHL patient sample. From thawed PBMCs, CD4+ T cells were purified using magnetic negative selection. The data were produced by immunoSEQ multiplex PCR, yet TCRdb's version contains in-frame clones alone and is incomplete. This table holds under 35,000 clones, 88% found once. Sequenced sample: CD4+ T cells from blood. All receptors come from a human donor with classical Hodgkin lymphoma.

Only a few counts were recorded for this clone. The gene calls are TRBV19 and TRBJ1-1; no definite D call. V was pared by 4 bases and J by 2 bases, with 8 bases between. Germline loops: CDR1 LNHDA, CDR2 SQIVND (reference sequence). The CDR3 totals 13 residues. This CDR3 is CASSTQINTEAFF. The CDR3 DNA sequence: TGTGCCAGTAGTACACAGATAAACACTGAAGCTTTCTTT.

V gene TRBV27 combines with J gene TRBJ1-6; no clear D. The V end lost 6 bases, the J end lost 7 bases, and 7 bases lay between the germline ends. This CDR3 contains 12 residues. Per the germline V gene, CDR1 is MNHEY and CDR2 is SMNVEV (reference sequence). The CDR3 DNA is TGTGCCAGCAGGGAAGTGAATTCACCCCTCCACTTT. It encodes CASREVNSPLHF.

V gene TRBV5-1 combines with J gene TRBJ2-2, with no clear D. CDR3 length: 15 amino acids. V gave up 2 bases and J gave up 0 bases, with 8 bases separating them. CDR1 is SGHRS and CDR2 is YFSETQ in the germline V gene. The CDR3 sequence is CASSFLPANTGELFF. The CDR3 DNA is TGCGCCAGCAGCTTCTTACCGGCGAACACCGGGGAGCTGTTTTTT.

The chain is built from TRBV30 and TRBJ1-4; TRBD1 is a possible D gene (5 bases). Trimming left V 2 bases short and J 8 bases short, with 18 bases between. The V gene's germline CDR1 is GTSNPN and CDR2 SVGIG (reference sequence). The CDR3 runs to 15 residues. The CDR3 loop reads CAWSPRGGRWEKLFF. The CDR3 DNA follows: TGTGCCTGGAGTCCCCGGGGGGGGAGGTGGGAAAAACTGTTTTTT.

This sequence joins TRBV19 and TRBJ2-1; 12 bases agree with TRBD2. CDR1 and CDR2 (germline): LNHDA, SQIVND (reference sequence). Unmatched junction bases numbered 4, after V lost 5 bases and J lost 2 bases. The CDR3 is made up of 16 amino acids. CDR3 sequence reads: CASSLRTSGAYNEQFF. The CDR3 coding sequence is TGTGCCAGTAGTCTCCGGACTAGCGGGGCCTACAATGAGCAGTTCTTC.

V and J are TRBV6-1 and TRBJ1-1; D may be TRBD1 (5 bases). V was pared by 2 bases and J by 5 bases, with 15 bases between. The CDR3 consists of 15 residues. Germline V CDR1 and CDR2: MNHNS, SASEGT. CDR3 in amino acids: CASSENRMFGTEAFF. The CDR3 region has the DNA TGTGCCAGCAGTGAAAACAGGATGTTCGGTACTGAAGCTTTCTTT.

The chain joins TRBV27 to TRBJ2-7; D not certain. The length of the CDR3 is 20 residues. Germline CDR1 is MNHEY and CDR2 is SMNVEV (reference sequence). V shed 3 bases and J shed 3 bases, with 30 bases lying between them. The CDR3 here is CASSFRYNSGRAELLYEQYV. The CDR3 coding sequence is TGTGCCAGCAGTTTTAGGTATAATTCCGGTCGGGCAGAGTTACTCTACGAGCAGTACGTC.

This chain connects TRBV7-9 to TRBJ2-3, with D possibly being TRBD2 (5 bases). V was clipped by 1 base and J by 7 bases, with 18 bases between them. Germline V lookup: CDR1 SEHNR, CDR2 FQNEAQ (reference sequence). This CDR3 contains 16 residues. The chain's CDR3 is CASSLEGASGRNTQYF. The CDR3 DNA reads as TGTGCCAGCAGCTTAGAAGGAGCGAGCGGCAGAAATACGCAGTATTTT. The entire variable domain, with the rest obtained from reference TRBV7-9 and TRBJ2-3, is as follows: DTGVSQNPRHKITKRGQNVTFRCDPISEHNRLYWYRQTLGQGPEFLTYFQNEAQLEKSRLLSDRFSAERPKGSFSTLEIQRTEQGDSAMYLCASSLEGASGRNTQYFGPGTRLTVL.

This clone was detected only once. The rearrangement joins TRBV7-6 to TRBJ2-5; possible D gene TRBD2, 6 bases. The CDR3 is made up of 16 amino acids. In germline, CDR1 is SGHVS, CDR2 FNYEAQ. Trimming removed 1 base from V and 4 bases from J, with 16 bases in between. CDR3 nucleotide sequence: TGTGCCAGCAGCTTAGGTTGGGAGGACGGGTCAGAGACCCAGTACTTC. It is translated as CASSLGWEDGSETQYF.

This chain uses TRBV6-6 with TRBJ2-5, with TRBD2 matching 9 bases. This CDR3 comprises 16 residues. V was clipped by 5 bases and J by 5 bases; unmatched bases: 12. CDR1 and CDR2 from the germline V gene are MNHNY and SVGAGI (reference sequence). CDR3 nucleotide sequence: TGTGCCAGCAGTCCCGGGGGAGCGGGAGGTCTCGAGACCCAGTACTTC. Its translation: CASSPGGAGGLETQYF.

This clone was found once. The chain employs TRBV6-5 and TRBJ2-7; D is unclear. V gave up 2 bases and J gave up 0 bases, with 11 bases separating them. In germline, CDR1 is MNHEY, CDR2 SVGAGI. The CDR3 is made up of 15 amino acids. The CDR3 protein is CASSYKAAASYEQYF. The CDR3, as DNA: TGTGCCAGCAGTTACAAGGCCGCAGCCTCCTACGAGCAGTACTTC.

This clone occurred a few times. This chain uses TRBV29-1 with TRBJ1-1; 7 bases fit TRBD1. In germline, CDR1 is SQVTM, CDR2 ANQGSEA. The CDR3 covers 12 residues. The DNA for the CDR3 is TGCGCTATTGACAGGGCTAGCACTGAAGCTTTCTTT. Its translation: CAIDRASTEAFF.

The chain employs TRBV15 and TRBJ2-5; maybe TRBD1 (5 bases). The CDR3 is made up of 13 amino acids. In germline, CDR1 is LNHNV, CDR2 YYDKDF (reference sequence). The V end was cut by 0 bases, the J end by 5 bases, with 7 bases between. The CDR3, as DNA: TGTGCCACCAGCAGAGACAGGGCTGAGACCCAGTACTTC. Amino acid sequence: CATSRDRAETQYF.

This chain links TRBV29-1 with TRBJ2-4; D call uncertain. The CDR3 totals 11 residues. Germline V gene sequence: CDR1 SQVTM, CDR2 ANQGSEA. V lost 3 bases to trimming and J lost 8 bases, with 8 bases between them. The CDR3 DNA sequence: TGCAGCGTTGACCAAGTAGACATTCAGTACTTC. Translation: CSVDQVDIQYF.

The chain uses TRBV5-4 and TRBJ2-7; 10 nucleotides line up with TRBD2. Germline CDR1 SGHNT, CDR2 YYREEE (reference sequence). The CDR3 has 19 residues. With V trimmed by 0 bases and J by 1 base, 13 bases remained unmatched. The CDR3 DNA is TGTGCCAGCAGCTTGGGGTCAGGGCCGAGCGGGAGGGAATCCTACGAGCAGTACTTC. Translated, it gives CASSLGSGPSGRESYEQYF.

The chain joins TRBV29-1 to TRBJ1-5, with 7 bases identical to TRBD1. The CDR3 is 16 residues long. In germline, CDR1 is SQVTM, CDR2 ANQGSEA. With 6 bases clipped from V and 2 bases from J, the junction kept 13 bases outside the gene matches. CDR3: CSVANGGGNRNQPQHF. The CDR3 DNA reads as TGCAGCGTCGCAAACGGAGGGGGCAATCGCAATCAGCCCCAGCATTTT.

The gene calls are TRBV11-2 and TRBJ2-2; D is unresolved. The germline V gene has CDR1 SGHAT and CDR2 FQNNGV. Trimming shortened V by 6 bases and J by 10 bases, and 12 bases separated the two germline ends. The CDR3 has 12 residues. Here the CDR3 reads CASRLSLEELFF. The CDR3 DNA reads as TGTGCCAGCAGGTTATCCCTGGAGGAGCTGTTTTTT.

This clone was recorded a few times. The V gene is TRBV5-1, the J gene TRBJ1-2, with 9 bases aligning to TRBD1. The ends lost 1 base at V and 6 bases at J; junction bases unmatched: 10. CDR3 length equals 16 residues. In germline, CDR1 is SGHRS, CDR2 YFSETQ. CDR3 in amino acids: CASSLYYAGQGDGYTF. CDR3 nucleotides: TGCGCCAGCAGCTTGTATTACGCGGGACAGGGTGATGGCTACACCTTC.

This clone appeared once. CDR3 sequence: CASILLGGLSGYTF. The CDR3 coding sequence is TGTGCCAGCATCCTTCTAGGGGGGCTAAGTGGCTACACCTTC. The chain has TRBV5-8 and TRBJ1-2; a possible D gene is TRBD1 (6 bases). This CDR3 is 14 amino acids long. The germline V gene encodes CDR1 SGHTS and CDR2 YDEGEE. Trimming took off 6 bases at V and 7 bases at J, with 19 bases between the two ends.

This sequence joins TRBV7-9 and TRBJ2-7; D is undetermined. Germline assignment: CDR1 SEHNR and CDR2 FQNEAQ (reference sequence). The V gene lost 5 bases and the J gene lost 2 bases, with 13 bases spanning the gap. The CDR3 is 14 residues long. The CDR3 region is CASSPSGGPYEQYV. The CDR3 DNA reads TGTGCCAGCAGCCCTTCAGGCGGACCCTACGAGCAGTACGTC.

The V call is TRBV5-8, the J call TRBJ2-5; perhaps TRBD1 as D (6 bases). Trimming cost V 4 bases and J 1 base, with 14 bases left between them. The CDR3 is made up of 15 amino acids. The germline CDR1 and CDR2 sequences are SGHTS and YDEGEE. The CDR3 DNA reads as TGTGCCAGCAGCAACAGAAGGACAGTCCAAGAGACCCAGTACTTC. Its translation: CASSNRRTVQETQYF.

The chain joins TRBV28 to TRBJ2-2, with TRBD1 matching over 8 bases. Germline trimming cut 7 bases from V and 7 bases from J; bases unmatched to any gene: 8. The CDR3 has 14 residues. CDR1 and CDR2 (germline): MDHEN, SYDVKM. This CDR3 reads CASIGQGANGELFF. The CDR3 DNA reads TGTGCCAGCATTGGGCAGGGGGCAAACGGGGAGCTGTTTTTT.

The chain recombines TRBV5-1 with TRBJ2-7, with D perhaps matching TRBD2 (6 bases). CDR1 is SGHRS, CDR2 YFSETQ, per germline. Deletions cut 4 bases from V and 0 bases from J, with 14 bases between. The CDR3 is 15 residues long. The CDR3 region is CASSRERVHSYEQYF. The CDR3, as DNA: TGCGCCAGCAGCCGGGAGCGCGTTCACTCCTACGAGCAGTACTTC.

The gene calls are TRBV5-6 and TRBJ2-2; a weak D match, TRBD2 (5 bases). CDR1 is SGHDT and CDR2 is YYEEEE in the germline V gene. The V end lost 4 bases, the J end lost 4 bases, and 17 bases lay between the germline ends. The CDR3 has 16 amino acids. This CDR3 is CASSQDLGVATGELFF. The CDR3 region has the DNA TGTGCCAGCAGCCAGGACCTCGGGGTCGCCACCGGGGAGCTGTTTTTT.

The chain couples TRBV4-2 to TRBJ2-3; TRBD2 aligns across 8 bases. The J segment lost 3 bases and the V segment lost 4 bases, leaving 6 bases of the junction unmatched. The CDR3 spans 15 residues. The germline V gene has CDR1 LGHNA and CDR2 YNFKEQ. The CDR3 DNA sequence: TGTGCCAGCAGCCGGACGGGGGGGTGGACAGATACGCAGTATTTT. Encoded protein: CASSRTGGWTDTQYF.

The chain combines TRBV2 with TRBJ2-7, with TRBD2 matching 10 bases. Germline lookup yields CDR1 SNHLY and CDR2 FYNNEI. The CDR3 is 15 residues long. The J segment lost 0 bases and the V segment lost 6 bases, leaving 5 bases of the junction unmatched. The chain's CDR3 is CASSPTSGISYEQYF. CDR3 bases: TGTGCCAGCAGCCCAACTAGCGGGATCTCCTACGAGCAGTACTTC.

The rearrangement uses TRBV5-1 and TRBJ2-5; D is unresolved. This CDR3 comprises 15 residues. Germline CDR1 is SGHRS and CDR2 is YFSETQ. Trimming shortened V by 2 bases and J by 0 bases, and 11 bases separated the two germline ends. CDR3 protein: CASSFAGRYQETQYF. DNA for the CDR3: TGCGCCAGCAGCTTTGCAGGCCGGTACCAAGAGACCCAGTACTTC.

The chain links TRBV5-1 to TRBJ2-1, with D possibly being TRBD2 (5 bases). CDR3 length: 16 residues. The germline V gene has CDR1 SGHRS and CDR2 YFSETQ. V lost 1 base, J lost 4 bases, and 15 bases lay in between. The CDR3 sequence: CASSLRTGSAYNEQFF. CDR3 DNA sequence: TGCGCCAGCAGCTTGCGTACCGGTAGCGCTTACAATGAGCAGTTCTTC.

For the CDR3, the DNA is TGTGCCAGCAGCGTAGATCAGGGGGCGTCCCCTGAAGCTTTCTTT. It codes for CASSVDQGASPEAFF. This chain connects TRBV9 to TRBJ1-1; 8 bases map to TRBD1. CDR3 length: 15 amino acids. Losses at the gene ends were 0 bases for V and 6 bases for J; bases not matched to a gene: 7. Per germline, CDR1 SGDLS and CDR2 YYNGEE.